This T cell receptor (beta chain) was found in a study of blood T cell repertoires in COVID-19. Study information: Sample material is recorded as cDNA or gDNA derived from T cells, B-cell-depleted T cells, or PBMCs.

With 2 bases removed from V and 7 bases from J, the gap between germline ends came to 15 bases. This CDR3 has 14 amino acids. Germline assignment: CDR1 GTSNPN and CDR2 SVGIG (reference sequence). The table lists this clone with a few counts. The authors' processing: The authors estimated nucleated cell counts from reference gene primer amplification. Using immunoSEQ multiplex PCR, the repertoire was profiled, and TCRdb retains in-frame clones only, with some absent. V and J calls and clone size come straight from that table; D and trimming were deduced from the DNA. Of about 140,000 clones detected, 60% to 85% appear once; the ten largest clones hold approximately 5%.

The chain has TRBV30 and TRBJ1-5; tentatively, D is TRBD1 (5 bases). The source of this sequence is a woman aged 80 or over with active or convalescent COVID-19. Sequenced material: peripheral blood. CDR3 region: CAWSMGEGWQPQHF. The CDR3 bases are TGTGCCTGGAGTATGGGGGAGGGGTGGCAGCCCCAGCATTTT.